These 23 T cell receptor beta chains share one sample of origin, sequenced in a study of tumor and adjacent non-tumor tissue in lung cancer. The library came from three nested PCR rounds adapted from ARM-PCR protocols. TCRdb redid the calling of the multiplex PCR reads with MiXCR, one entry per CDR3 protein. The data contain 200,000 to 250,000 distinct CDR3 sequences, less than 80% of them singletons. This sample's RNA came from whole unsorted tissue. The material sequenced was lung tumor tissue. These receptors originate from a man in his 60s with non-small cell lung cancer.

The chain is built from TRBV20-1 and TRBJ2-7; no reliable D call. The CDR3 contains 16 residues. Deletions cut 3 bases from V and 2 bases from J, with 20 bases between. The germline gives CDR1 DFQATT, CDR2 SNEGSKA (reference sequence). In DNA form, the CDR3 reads TGCAGTGCTAGGGTTCCGAACACGTTCCGAACCTACGAGCAGTACTTC. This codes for CSARVPNTFRTYEQYF.

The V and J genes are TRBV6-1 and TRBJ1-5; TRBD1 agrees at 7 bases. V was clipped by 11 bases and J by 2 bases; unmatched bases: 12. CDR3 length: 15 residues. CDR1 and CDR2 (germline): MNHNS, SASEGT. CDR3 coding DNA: TGTGCCTGCTGTCGAGGGGGCAATGGCAATCAGCCCCAGCATTTT. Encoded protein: CACCRGGNGNQPQHF.

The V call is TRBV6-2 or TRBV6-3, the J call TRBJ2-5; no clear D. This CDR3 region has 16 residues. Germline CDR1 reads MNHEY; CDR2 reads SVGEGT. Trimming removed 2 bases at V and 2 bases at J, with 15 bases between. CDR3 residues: CASSYPGSDFQETQYF. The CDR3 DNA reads TGTGCCAGCAGTTACCCGGGCAGCGATTTTCAAGAGACCCAGTACTTC.

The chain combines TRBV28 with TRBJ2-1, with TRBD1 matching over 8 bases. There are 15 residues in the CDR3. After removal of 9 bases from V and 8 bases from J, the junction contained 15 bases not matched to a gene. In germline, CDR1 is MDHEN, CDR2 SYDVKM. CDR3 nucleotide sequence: TGTGCCAGTTTACCACCGGAACAGGGGGTCGATGAGCAGTTCTTC. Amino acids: CASLPPEQGVDEQFF.

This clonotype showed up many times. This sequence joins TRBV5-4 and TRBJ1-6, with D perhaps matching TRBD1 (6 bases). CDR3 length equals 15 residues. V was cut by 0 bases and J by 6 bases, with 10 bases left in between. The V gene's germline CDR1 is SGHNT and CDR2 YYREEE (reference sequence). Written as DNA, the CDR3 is TGTGCCAGCAGCTTGGGGACAGCTGCTAATTCACCCCTCCACTTT. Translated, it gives CASSLGTAANSPLHF.

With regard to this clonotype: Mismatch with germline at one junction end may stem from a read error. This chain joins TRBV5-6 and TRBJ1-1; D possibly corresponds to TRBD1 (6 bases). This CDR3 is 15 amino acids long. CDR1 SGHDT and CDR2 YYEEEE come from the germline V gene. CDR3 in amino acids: CASSSAVGGRTVAFF. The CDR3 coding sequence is TGTGCCAGCAGCTCCGCAGTAGGGGGACGAACTGTAGCTTTCTTT. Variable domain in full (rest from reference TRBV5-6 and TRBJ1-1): DAGVTQSPTHLIKTRGQQVTLRCSPKSGHDTVSWYQQALGQGPQFIFQYYEEEERQRGNFPDRFSGHQFPNYSSELNVNALLLGDSALYLCASSSAVGGRTVAFFGQGTRLTVV.

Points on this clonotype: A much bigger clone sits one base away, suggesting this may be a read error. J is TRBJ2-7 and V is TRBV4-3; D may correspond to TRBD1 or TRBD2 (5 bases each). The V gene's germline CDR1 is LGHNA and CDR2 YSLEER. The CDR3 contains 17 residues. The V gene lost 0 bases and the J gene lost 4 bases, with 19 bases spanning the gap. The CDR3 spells CASSQEFGSAGPYEQYF. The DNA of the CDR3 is TGCGCCAGCAGCCAAGAATTCGGTAGCGCAGGGCCTTACGAGCAGTACTTC.

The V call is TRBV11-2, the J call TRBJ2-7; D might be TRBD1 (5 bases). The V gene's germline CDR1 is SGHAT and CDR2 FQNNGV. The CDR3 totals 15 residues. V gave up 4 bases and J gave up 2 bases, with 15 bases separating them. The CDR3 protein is CASSSTPGLTYEQYF. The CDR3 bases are TGTGCCAGCAGCTCGACCCCAGGGCTCACCTACGAGCAGTACTTC.

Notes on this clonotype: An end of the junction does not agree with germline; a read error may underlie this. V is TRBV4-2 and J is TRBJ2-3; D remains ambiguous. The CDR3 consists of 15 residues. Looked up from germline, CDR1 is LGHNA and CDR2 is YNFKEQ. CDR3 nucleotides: TGTGCCAGCAGCCAAACCAAGCTAGAGTCAGATAGGCAGTATTTT. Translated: CASSQTKLESDRQYF.

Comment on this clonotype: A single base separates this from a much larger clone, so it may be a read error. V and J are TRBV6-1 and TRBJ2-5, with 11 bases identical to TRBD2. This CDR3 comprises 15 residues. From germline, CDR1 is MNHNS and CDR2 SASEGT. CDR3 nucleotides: TGTACCAGCAGTGAACAAACTAGCGGGGGTAAGACCCAGTACTTC. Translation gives CTSSEQTSGGKTQYF.

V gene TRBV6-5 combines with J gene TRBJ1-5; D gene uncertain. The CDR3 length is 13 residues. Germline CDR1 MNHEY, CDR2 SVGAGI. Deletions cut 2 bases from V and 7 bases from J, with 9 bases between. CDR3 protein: CASSYEEGQPQHF. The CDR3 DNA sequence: TGTGCCAGCAGTTACGAGGAGGGCCAGCCCCAGCATTTT.

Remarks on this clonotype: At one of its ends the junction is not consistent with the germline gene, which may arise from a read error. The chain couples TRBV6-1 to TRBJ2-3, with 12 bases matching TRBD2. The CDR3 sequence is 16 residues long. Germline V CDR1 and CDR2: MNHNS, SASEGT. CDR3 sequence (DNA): TGTGTCAGCACCCGAACTAGCGGGGGGAGGGCAGATACACAGTATTTT. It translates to CVSTRTSGGRADTQYF.

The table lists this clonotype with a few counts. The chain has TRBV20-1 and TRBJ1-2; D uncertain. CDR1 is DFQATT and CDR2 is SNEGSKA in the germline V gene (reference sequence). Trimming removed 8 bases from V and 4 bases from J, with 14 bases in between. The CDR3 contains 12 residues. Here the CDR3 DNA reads TGCAGTTATCCCAACCCCGCCTATGGCTACACCTTC. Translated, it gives CSYPNPAYGYTF.

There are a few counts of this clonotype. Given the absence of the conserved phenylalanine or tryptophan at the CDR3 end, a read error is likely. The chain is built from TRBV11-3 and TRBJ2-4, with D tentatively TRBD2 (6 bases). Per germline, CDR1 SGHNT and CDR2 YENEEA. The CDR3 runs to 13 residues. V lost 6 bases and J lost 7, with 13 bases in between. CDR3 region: CASRAAGTNIQYL. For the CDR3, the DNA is TGTGCCAGCAGGGCCGCGGGGACGAACATTCAGTACTTA.

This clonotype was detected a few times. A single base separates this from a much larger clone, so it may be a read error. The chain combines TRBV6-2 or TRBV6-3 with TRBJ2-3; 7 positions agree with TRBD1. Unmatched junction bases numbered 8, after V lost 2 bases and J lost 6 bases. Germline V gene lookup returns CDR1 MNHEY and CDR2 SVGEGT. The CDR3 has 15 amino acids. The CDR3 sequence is CASSYRMVGQDTQYF. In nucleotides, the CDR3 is TGTGCCAGCAGTTACCGCATGGTGGGACAGGATACGCAGTATTTT.

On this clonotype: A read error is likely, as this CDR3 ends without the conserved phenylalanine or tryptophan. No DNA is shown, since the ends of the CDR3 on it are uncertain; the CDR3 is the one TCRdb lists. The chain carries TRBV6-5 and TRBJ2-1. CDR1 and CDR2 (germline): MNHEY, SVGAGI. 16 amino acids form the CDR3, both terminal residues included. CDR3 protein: CASSRNGFLPTNEQFL.

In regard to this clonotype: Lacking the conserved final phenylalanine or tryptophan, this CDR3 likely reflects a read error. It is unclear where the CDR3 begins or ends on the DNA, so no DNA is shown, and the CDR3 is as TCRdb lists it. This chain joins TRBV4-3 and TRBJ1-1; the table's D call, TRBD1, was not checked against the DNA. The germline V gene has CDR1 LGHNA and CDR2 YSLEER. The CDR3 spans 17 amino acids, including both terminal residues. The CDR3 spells CASSQDVPGSSGTESFI.

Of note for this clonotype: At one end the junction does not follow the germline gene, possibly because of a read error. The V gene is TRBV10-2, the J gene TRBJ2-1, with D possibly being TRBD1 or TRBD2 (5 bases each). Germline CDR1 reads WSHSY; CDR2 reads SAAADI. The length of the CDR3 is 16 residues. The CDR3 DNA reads TGCGCCAGCAGCAGAGGGCTGGGAACAAGGGGCAATGAGCACTTCTTC. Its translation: CASSRGLGTRGNEHFF.

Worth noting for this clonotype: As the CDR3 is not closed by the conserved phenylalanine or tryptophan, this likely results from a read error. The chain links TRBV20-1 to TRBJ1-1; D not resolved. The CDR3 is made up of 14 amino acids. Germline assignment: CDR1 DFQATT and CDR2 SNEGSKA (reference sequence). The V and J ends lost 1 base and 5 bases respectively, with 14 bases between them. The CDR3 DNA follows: TGCAGTGCTAGAGCTGGATTGCTGATTACTGAAGCTTTCTCT. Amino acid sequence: CSARAGLLITEAFS.

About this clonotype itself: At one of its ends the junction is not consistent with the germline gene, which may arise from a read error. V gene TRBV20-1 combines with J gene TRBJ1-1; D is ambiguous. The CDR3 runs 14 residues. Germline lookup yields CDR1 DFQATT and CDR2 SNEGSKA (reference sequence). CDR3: CSASLFRVKTEVFF. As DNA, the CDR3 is TGCAGTGCTAGTTTATTTCGTGTGAAGACTGAAGTTTTCTTT.

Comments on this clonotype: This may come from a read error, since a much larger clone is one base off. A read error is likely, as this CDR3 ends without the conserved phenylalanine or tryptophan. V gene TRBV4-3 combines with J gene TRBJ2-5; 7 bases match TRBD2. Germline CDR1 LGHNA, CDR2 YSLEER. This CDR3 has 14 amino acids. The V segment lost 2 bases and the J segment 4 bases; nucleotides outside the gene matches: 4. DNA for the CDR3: TGCGCCAGCAGCCAAACGGGGGGAACAGAGACCCAGTACATC. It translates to CASSQTGGTETQYI.

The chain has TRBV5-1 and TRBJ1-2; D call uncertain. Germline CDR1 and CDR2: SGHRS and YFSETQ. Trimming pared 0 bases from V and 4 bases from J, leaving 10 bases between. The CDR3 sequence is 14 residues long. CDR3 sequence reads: CASSLEAGFYGYTF. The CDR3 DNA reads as TGCGCCAGCAGCTTGGAAGCCGGGTTCTATGGCTACACCTTC.

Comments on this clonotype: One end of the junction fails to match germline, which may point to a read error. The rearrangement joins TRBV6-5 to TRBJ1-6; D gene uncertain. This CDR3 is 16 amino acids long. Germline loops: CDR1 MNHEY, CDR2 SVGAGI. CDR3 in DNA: TGTGCCAGCAGTTCCGGGTGGGGAAACTCTAATTCAGCCCTCCATTTT. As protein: CASSSGWGNSNSALHF.